The rows below give T cell receptor beta chains drawn from one sample of a study of T cells in Graves' hyperthyroidism and ophthalmopathy. From the multiplex PCR reads, TCRdb called clonotypes with MiXCR, one entry per CDR3 protein. The table shows some 500,000 distinct CDR3 sequences, with approximately 15% occurring only once. The specimen was blood. These TCRs come from a woman under 30 with Graves' hyperthyroidism. CDR3s include the opening cysteine and the closing phenylalanine or tryptophan. D genes are given only for firm matches. Some rows mark clone size as missing; the rest say once, few, many or name a class of expanded clone.

V	D	size	J	DNA	CDR3
TRBV15	TRBD1	-	TRBJ1-4	TGTGCCACCAGCAAGGGACAGGGGAGTGAAAAACTGTTTTTT	CATSKGQGSEKLFF
TRBV2	-	many	TRBJ2-7	TGTGCCTTGCGGGAGCAGTACTTC	CALREQYF
TRBV14	-	many	TRBJ2-7	TGTGCCAGCAGCCAAGATGGGACGGGAACCACTTACGAGCAGTACTTC	CASSQDGTGTTYEQYF
TRBV4-1	TRBD2	many	TRBJ2-7	TGCGCCAGCAGCCAAGTTATTCTGGTGCGCGGGAGCCGCGAGCAGTACTTC	CASSQVILVRGSREQYF
TRBV28	-	-	TRBJ2-3	TGTGCCAGCAGCATGGGGTTCCCAGATACGCAGTATTTT	CASSMGFPDTQYF
TRBV29-1	-	-	TRBJ1-5	TGCAGCGTCGACCGGGAGGATCAGCCCCAGCATTTT	CSVDREDQPQHF
TRBV19	-	-	TRBJ2-6	TGTGCCAGTAGGGGAAGCGGTTCTGGGGCCAACGTCCTGACTTTC	CASRGSGSGANVLTF
TRBV7-3	TRBD2	few	TRBJ2-1	TGTGCCAGCAGCGCCCGACCCATAGCGGGGCTGGGGGGAAATGAGCAGTTCTTC	CASSARPIAGLGGNEQFF
TRBV27	-	many	TRBJ1-1	TGTGCCAGCAGTTATTACGACACCAGGAACACTGAAGCTTTCTTT	CASSYYDTRNTEAFF
TRBV4-2	-	-	TRBJ2-2	TGTGCCAGCAGCCAATCGTCCGCCGGGGACGGGGAGCTGTTTTTT	CASSQSSAGDGELFF
TRBV5-1	-	-	TRBJ2-5	TGCGCCAGCAGCTGGGGCAGGGAAGGAGAGACCCAGTACTTC	CASSWGREGETQYF
TRBV7-3	TRBD2	many	TRBJ2-3	TGTGCCAGCAGCTTTTCTAGCGGGACGCTCACAGATACGCAGTATTTT	CASSFSSGTLTDTQYF
TRBV28	TRBD1	once	TRBJ2-3	TGTGCCAGCAGGCTGACAGGGAAAGGGAGCACAGATACGCAGTATTTT	CASRLTGKGSTDTQYF
TRBV6-4	-	-	TRBJ1-5	TGTGCCAGCAGTGAATTAGCCCGAGGGAGCAATCAGCCCCAGCATTTT	CASSELARGSNQPQHF
TRBV6-2/TRBV6-3	-	many	TRBJ1-6	TGTGCCAGCAGTTACGACTCTTCGGGAAAGGGGATTTCACCCCTCCACTTT	CASSYDSSGKGISPLHF
TRBV2	-	many	TRBJ1-1	TGTGCCAGCATGGTAAACACTGAAGCTTTCTTT	CASMVNTEAFF
TRBV20-1	TRBD1	once	TRBJ1-2	TGCAGTGCCCGACAGGGACAGGGGGCATTGTATGGCTACACCTTC	CSARQGQGALYGYTF
TRBV4-1	-	many	TRBJ1-5	TGCGCCAGCAGCCAAGTTCGGGACCCTAATCAGCCCCAGCATTTT	CASSQVRDPNQPQHF
TRBV11-2	TRBD2	-	TRBJ2-1	TGTGCCAGCAGCTTAACCCTGGGACTAGCGGGACCCTACAATGAGCAGTTCTTC	CASSLTLGLAGPYNEQFF
TRBV12-5	-	many	TRBJ1-2	TGTGCTAGTGGCTTAACCTCGAGGTCAGATGGCTACACCTTC	CASGLTSRSDGYTF
TRBV7-9	-	-	TRBJ1-4	TGTGCCAGCAGCTCCTCGGTTGCAACTAATGAAAAACTGTTTTTT	CASSSSVATNEKLFF
TRBV20-1	-	once	TRBJ1-4	TGCAGTGCGAAGGTCCGGGGTGAAAAACTGTTTTTT	CSAKVRGEKLFF
TRBV20-1	-	many	TRBJ1-1	TGCAGTGCCAGGCTGTCAGGGTCGGGGACTGAAGCTTTCTTT	CSARLSGSGTEAFF